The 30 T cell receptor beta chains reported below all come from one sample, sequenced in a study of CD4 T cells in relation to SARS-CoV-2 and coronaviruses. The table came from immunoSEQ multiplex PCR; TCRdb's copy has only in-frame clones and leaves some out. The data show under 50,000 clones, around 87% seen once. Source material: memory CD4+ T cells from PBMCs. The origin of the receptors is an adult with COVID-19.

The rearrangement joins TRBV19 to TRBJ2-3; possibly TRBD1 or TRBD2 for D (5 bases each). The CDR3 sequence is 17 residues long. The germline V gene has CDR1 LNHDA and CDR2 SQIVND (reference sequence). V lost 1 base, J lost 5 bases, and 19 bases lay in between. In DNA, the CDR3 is TGTGCCAGTAGTATAGGACAGCCGAGGGTGGTAGGAGATACGCAGTATTTT. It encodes CASSIGQPRVVGDTQYF.

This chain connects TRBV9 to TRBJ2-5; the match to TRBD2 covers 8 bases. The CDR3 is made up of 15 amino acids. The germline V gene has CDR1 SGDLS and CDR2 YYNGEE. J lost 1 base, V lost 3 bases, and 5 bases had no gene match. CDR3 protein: CASSAPAGGQETQYF. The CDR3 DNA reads TGTGCCAGCAGCGCTCCCGCGGGGGGCCAAGAGACCCAGTACTTC. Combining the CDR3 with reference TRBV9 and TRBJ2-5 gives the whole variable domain DSGVTQTPKHLITATGQRVTLRCSPRSGDLSVYWYQQSLDQGLQFLIQYYNGEERAKGNILERFSAQQFPDLHSELNLSSLELGDSALYFCASSAPAGGQETQYFGPGTRLLVL.

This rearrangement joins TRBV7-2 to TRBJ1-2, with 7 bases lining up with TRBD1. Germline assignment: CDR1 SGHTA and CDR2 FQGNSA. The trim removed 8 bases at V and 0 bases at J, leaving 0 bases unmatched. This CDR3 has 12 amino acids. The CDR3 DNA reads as TGTGCCAGCGGACAGGCTAACTATGGCTACACCTTC. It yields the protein CASGQANYGYTF.

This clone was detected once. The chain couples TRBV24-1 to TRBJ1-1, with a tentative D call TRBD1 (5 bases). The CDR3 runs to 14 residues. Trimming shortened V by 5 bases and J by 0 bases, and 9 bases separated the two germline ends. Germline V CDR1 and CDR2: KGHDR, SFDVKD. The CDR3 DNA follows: TGTGCCACCAGTGGGCCAGGGCTGAACACTGAAGCTTTCTTT. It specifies CATSGPGLNTEAFF.

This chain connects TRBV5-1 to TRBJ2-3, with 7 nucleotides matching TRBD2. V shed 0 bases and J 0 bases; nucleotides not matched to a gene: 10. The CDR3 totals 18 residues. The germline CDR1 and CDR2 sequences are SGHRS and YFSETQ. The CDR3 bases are TGCGCCAGCAGCTTGGTAGGGCTAGCGGCGTCTAGCACAGATACGCAGTATTTT. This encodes CASSLVGLAASSTDTQYF. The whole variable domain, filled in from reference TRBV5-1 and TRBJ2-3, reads KAGVTQTPRYLIKTRGQQVTLSCSPISGHRSVSWYQQTPGQGLQFLFEYFSETQRNKGNFPGRFSGRQFSNSRSEMNVSTLELGDSALYLCASSLVGLAASSTDTQYFGPGTRLTVL.

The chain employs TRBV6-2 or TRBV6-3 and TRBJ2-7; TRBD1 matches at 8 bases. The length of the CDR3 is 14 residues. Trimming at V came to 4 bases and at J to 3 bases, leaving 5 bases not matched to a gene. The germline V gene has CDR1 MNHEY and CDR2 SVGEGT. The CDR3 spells CASSWTGRHYEQYF. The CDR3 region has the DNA TGTGCCAGCAGTTGGACAGGGAGGCACTACGAGCAGTACTTC.

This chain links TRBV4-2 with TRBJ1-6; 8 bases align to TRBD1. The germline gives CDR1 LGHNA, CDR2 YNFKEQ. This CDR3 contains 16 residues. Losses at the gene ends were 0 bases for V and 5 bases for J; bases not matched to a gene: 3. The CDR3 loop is CASSQEPGGHNSPLHF. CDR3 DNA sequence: TGTGCCAGCAGCCAAGAGCCAGGGGGCCATAATTCACCCCTCCACTTT.

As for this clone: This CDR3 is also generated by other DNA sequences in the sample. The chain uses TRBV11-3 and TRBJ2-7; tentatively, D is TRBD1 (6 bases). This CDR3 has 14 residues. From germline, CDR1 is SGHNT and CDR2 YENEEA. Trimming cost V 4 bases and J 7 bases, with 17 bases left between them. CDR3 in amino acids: CASSSPVGAGEQYF. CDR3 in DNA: TGTGCCAGCAGCTCTCCAGTGGGGGCAGGTGAGCAGTACTTC.

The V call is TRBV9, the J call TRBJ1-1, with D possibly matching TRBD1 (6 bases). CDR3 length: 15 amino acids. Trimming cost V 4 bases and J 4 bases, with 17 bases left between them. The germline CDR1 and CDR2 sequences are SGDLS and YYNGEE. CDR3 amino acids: CASSSDSGESTEAFF. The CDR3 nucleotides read TGTGCCAGCAGCTCAGATTCAGGGGAAAGCACTGAAGCTTTCTTT. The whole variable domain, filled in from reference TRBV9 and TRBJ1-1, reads DSGVTQTPKHLITATGQRVTLRCSPRSGDLSVYWYQQSLDQGLQFLIQYYNGEERAKGNILERFSAQQFPDLHSELNLSSLELGDSALYFCASSSDSGESTEAFFGQGTRLTVV.

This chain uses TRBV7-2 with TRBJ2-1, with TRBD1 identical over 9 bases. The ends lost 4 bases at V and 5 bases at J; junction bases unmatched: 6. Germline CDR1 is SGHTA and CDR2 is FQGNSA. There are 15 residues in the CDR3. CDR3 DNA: TGTGCCAGCAGCTCAACCGGGACAGGGCACAATGAGCAGTTCTTC. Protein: CASSSTGTGHNEQFF.

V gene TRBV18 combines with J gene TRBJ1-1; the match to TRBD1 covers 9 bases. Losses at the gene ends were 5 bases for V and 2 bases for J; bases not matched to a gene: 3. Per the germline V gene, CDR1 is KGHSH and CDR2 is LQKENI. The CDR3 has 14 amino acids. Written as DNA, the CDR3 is TGTGCCAGCTCAGGGGACAGGGTCAACACTGAAGCTTTCTTT. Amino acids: CASSGDRVNTEAFF. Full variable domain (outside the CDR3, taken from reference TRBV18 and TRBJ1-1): NAGVMQNPRHLVRRRGQEARLRCSPMKGHSHVYWYRQLPEEGLKFMVYLQKENIIDESGMPKERFSAEFPKEGPSILRIQQVVRGDSAAYFCASSGDRVNTEAFFGQGTRLTVV.

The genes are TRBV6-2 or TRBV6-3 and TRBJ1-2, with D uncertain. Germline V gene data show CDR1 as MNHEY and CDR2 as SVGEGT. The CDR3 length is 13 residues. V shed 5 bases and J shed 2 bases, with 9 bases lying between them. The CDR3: CASSPGPNYGYTF. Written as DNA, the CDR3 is TGTGCCAGCAGTCCGGGCCCCAACTATGGCTACACCTTC.

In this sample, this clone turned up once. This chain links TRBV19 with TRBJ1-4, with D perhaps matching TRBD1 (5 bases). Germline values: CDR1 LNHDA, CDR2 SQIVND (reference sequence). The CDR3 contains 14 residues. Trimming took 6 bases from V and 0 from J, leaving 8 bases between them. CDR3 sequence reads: CASRETATNEKLFF. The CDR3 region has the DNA TGTGCCAGTAGAGAGACAGCAACTAATGAAAAACTGTTTTTT.

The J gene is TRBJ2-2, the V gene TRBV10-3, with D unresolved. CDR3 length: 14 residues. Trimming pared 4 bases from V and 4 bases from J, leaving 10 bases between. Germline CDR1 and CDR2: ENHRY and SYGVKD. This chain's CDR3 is CAISALQTTGELFF. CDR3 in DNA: TGTGCCATCAGTGCGTTGCAGACCACCGGGGAGCTGTTTTTT.

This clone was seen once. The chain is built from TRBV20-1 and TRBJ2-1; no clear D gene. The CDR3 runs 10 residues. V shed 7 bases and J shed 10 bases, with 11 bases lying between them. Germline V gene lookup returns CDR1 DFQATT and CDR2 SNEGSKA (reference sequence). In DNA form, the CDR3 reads TGCAGTGTCATCGTGACGGAGCAGTTCTTC. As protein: CSVIVTEQFF.

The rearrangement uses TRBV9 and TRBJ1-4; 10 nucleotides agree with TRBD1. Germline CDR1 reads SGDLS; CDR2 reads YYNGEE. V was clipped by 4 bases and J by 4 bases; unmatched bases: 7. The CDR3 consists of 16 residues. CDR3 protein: CASSPRQGAYNEKLFF. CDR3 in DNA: TGTGCCAGCAGCCCGCGACAGGGGGCCTATAATGAAAAACTGTTTTTT.

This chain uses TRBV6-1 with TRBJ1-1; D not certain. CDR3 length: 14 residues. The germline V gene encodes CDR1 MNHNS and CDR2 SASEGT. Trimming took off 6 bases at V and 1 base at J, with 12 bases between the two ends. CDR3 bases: TGTGCCAGCAGAGGGAGTCAGGAGAACACTGAAGCTTTCTTT. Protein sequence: CASRGSQENTEAFF.

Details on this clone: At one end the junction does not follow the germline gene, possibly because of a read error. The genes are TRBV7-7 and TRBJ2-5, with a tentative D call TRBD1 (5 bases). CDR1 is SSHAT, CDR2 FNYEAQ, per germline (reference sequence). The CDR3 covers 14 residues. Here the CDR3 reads CASSLSRVGETQYF. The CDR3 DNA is TGTGCTAGCAGCTTGAGCAGGGTTGGAGAGACCCAGTACTTC.

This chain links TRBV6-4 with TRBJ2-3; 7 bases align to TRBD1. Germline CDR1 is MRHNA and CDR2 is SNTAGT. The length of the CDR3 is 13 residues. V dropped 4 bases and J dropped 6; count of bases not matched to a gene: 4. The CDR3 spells CASSGQGGDTQYF. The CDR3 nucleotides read TGTGCCAGCAGTGGACAGGGCGGCGATACGCAGTATTTT.

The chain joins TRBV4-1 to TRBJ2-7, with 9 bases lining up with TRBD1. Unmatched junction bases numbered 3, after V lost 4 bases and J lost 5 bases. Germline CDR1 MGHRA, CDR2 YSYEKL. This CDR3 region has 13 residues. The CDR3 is CASSPWTGDEQYF. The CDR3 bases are TGCGCCAGCAGCCCCTGGACAGGGGACGAGCAGTACTTC.

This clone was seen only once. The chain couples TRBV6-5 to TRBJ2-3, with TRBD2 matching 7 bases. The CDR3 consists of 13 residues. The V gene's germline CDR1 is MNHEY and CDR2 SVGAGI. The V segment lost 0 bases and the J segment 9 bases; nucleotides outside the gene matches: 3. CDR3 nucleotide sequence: TGTGCCAGCAGTTACTCGAAGGGAGGGACGCAGTATTTT. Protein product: CASSYSKGGTQYF.

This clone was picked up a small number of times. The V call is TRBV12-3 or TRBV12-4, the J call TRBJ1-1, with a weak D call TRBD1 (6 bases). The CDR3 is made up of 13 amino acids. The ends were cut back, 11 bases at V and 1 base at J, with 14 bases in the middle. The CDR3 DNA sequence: TGTGCCGCAACGAGAGGGGGGAACACTGAAGCTTTCTTT. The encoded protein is CAATRGGNTEAFF.

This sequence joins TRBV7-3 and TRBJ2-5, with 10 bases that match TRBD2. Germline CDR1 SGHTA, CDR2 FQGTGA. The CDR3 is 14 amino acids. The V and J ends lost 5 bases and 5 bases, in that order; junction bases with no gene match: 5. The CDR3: CASSQRGGGETQYF. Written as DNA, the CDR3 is TGTGCCAGCAGCCAGCGGGGGGGAGGGGAGACCCAGTACTTC.

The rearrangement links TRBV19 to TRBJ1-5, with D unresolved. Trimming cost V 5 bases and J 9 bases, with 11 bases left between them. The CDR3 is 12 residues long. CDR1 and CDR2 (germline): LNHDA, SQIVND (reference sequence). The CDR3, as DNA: TGTGCCAGTAGTGAGGGCAGGTGGCCCCAGCATTTT. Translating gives CASSEGRWPQHF.

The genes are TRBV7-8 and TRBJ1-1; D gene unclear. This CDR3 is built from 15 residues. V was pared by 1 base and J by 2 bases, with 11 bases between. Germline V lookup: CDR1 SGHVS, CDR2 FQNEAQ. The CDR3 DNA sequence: TGTGCCAGCAGCTTAGGTGCAGGCTCTAACACTGAAGCTTTCTTT. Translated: CASSLGAGSNTEAFF.

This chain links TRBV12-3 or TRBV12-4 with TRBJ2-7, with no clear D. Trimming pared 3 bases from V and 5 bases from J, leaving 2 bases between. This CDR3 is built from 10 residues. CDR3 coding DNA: TGTGCCAGCAGTTTGAACGAGCAGTACTTC. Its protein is CASSLNEQYF.

This CDR3 is CASSKGQASGNTIYF. CDR3 DNA sequence: TGTGCCAGTAGTAAGGGACAGGCCTCTGGAAACACCATATATTTT. J is TRBJ1-3 and V is TRBV19, with TRBD1 identical over 8 bases. With V trimmed by 4 bases and J by 0 bases, 2 bases remained unmatched. Germline V gene sequence: CDR1 LNHDA, CDR2 SQIVND (reference sequence). The CDR3 consists of 15 residues.

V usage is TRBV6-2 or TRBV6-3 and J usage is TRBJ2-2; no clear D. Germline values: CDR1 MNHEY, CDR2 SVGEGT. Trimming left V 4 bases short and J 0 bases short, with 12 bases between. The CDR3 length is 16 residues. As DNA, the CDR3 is TGTGCCAGCAGTTTTAGGGTTGCCCCGAACACCGGGGAGCTGTTTTTT. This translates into CASSFRVAPNTGELFF.

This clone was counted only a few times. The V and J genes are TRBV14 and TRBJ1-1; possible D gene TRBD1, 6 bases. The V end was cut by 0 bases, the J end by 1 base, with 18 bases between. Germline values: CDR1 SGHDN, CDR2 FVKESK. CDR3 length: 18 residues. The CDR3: CASSQESGTPRGNTEAFF. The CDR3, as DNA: TGTGCCAGCAGCCAAGAGTCTGGGACACCGAGGGGGAACACTGAAGCTTTCTTT.

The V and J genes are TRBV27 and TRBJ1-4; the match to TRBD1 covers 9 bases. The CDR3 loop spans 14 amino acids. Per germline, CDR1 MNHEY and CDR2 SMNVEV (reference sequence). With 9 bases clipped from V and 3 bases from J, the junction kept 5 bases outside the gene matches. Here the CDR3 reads CARYRGLANEKLFF. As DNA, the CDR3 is TGTGCCAGGTACAGGGGGCTGGCTAATGAAAAACTGTTTTTT.